This T cell receptor beta chain was identified in a study of cytotoxic CD8 clonotypes in ibrutinib-treated CLL. The protocol was immunoSEQ multiplex PCR, while the TCRdb copy is restricted to in-frame clones and leaves out a portion. This repertoire shows 150,000 to 200,000 clones, approximately 91% found once; its top ten account for 3% to 3.5%. The germline V gene encodes CDR1 KGHSH and CDR2 LQKENI. V shed 2 bases and J 0 bases; nucleotides not matched to a gene: 6. The CDR3 is 17 residues long. The input for sequencing was PBMCs, taken at disease progression, from a patient treated with ibrutinib. This TCR was sampled from a human donor with chronic lymphocytic leukemia. The chain carries TRBV18 and TRBJ2-3; 9 nucleotides line up with TRBD2. DNA of the CDR3: TGTGCCAGCTCACCATTAGGAACTAGCGGGAGCACAGATACGCAGTATTTT. It yields the protein CASSPLGTSGSTDTQYF.